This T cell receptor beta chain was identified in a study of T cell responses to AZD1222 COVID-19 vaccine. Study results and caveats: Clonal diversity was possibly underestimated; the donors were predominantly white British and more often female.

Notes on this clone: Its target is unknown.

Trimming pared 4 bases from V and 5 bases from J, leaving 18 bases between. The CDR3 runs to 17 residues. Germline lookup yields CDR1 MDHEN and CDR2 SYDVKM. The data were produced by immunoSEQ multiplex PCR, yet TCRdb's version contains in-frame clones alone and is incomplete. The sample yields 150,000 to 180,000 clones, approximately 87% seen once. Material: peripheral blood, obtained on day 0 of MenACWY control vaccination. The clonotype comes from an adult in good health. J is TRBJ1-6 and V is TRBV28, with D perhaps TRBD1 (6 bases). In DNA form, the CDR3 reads TGTGCCAGCAGTTCCCCAGGGACATCATTCCATAATTCACCCCTCCACTTT. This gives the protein CASSSPGTSFHNSPLHF.